The 28 T cell receptor beta chains below come from one sample, sequenced in a study of blood T cell repertoires in COVID-19. The repertoire was sequenced with immunoSEQ multiplex PCR; TCRdb's copy has only in-frame clones and lacks some. The table has 150,000 or so clones, over 75% seen once. Sequencing used peripheral blood. These receptors were obtained from a man aged 18 to 29 with COVID-19, enrolled during active disease.

V gene TRBV6-2 or TRBV6-3 combines with J gene TRBJ2-7; D not certain. The CDR3 has 12 amino acids. V lost 2 bases and J lost 2, with 4 bases in between. CDR1 and CDR2 (germline): MNHEY, SVGEGT. Written as DNA, the CDR3 is TGTGCCAGCAGTTACGAGGCCTACGAGCAGTACTTC. This sequence encodes CASSYEAYEQYF.

Comment on this clone: This same CDR3 is encoded by further DNA sequences in the sample. The chain uses TRBV5-6 and TRBJ1-6; the D is unclear. The CDR3 length is 14 residues. CDR1 SGHDT and CDR2 YYEEEE come from the germline V gene. Trimming left V 2 bases short and J 4 bases short, with 7 bases between. CDR3 nucleotide sequence: TGTGCCAGCAGCTTAGCAGGTTATAATTCACCCCTCCACTTT. Translation gives CASSLAGYNSPLHF.

Regarding this clone: An end of the junction differs from the germline gene, which may be a read error. This chain uses TRBV5-1 with TRBJ1-4; 7 nucleotides line up with TRBD1. Germline V lookup: CDR1 SGHRS, CDR2 YFSETQ. This CDR3 has 15 residues. The CDR3 DNA reads TGCGCCAGCAGCCTAACTCCGGGACAGAATGAAAAACTGCTTTTT. Protein product: CASSLTPGQNEKLLF.

The chain uses TRBV7-9 and TRBJ2-3, with 13 bases fitting TRBD2. Germline-derived CDR1 and CDR2 are SEHNR and FQNEAQ (reference sequence). The CDR3 spans 15 residues. The junction had 2 bases not matched to a gene; V was cut back by 5 bases and J by 3 bases. CDR3 region: CASSLGLAGTDTQYF. CDR3 bases: TGTGCCAGCAGCCTGGGACTAGCGGGGACAGATACGCAGTATTTT.

The V and J genes are TRBV18 and TRBJ2-7; tentatively, D is TRBD1 (5 bases). CDR3 length: 17 residues. Germline assignment: CDR1 KGHSH and CDR2 LQKENI. V shed 3 bases and J shed 3 bases, with 21 bases lying between them. CDR3 loop: CASSPPTVTDSHYEQYF. The CDR3 nucleotides are TGTGCCAGCTCACCCCCTACGGTGACAGATTCACACTACGAGCAGTACTTC.

The CDR3 here is CASSIRGGAAREQYF. As DNA, the CDR3 is TGTGCCAGCAGCATTAGGGGAGGAGCTGCTAGGGAGCAGTACTTC. The chain has TRBV7-2 and TRBJ2-7, with TRBD2 as a possible D gene (6 bases). Trimming stripped 5 bases from V and 7 bases from J, with 21 bases between. The CDR3 is 15 residues long. Germline V CDR1 and CDR2: SGHTA, FQGNSA.

V is TRBV29-1 and J is TRBJ2-7; D is unresolved. This CDR3 region has 15 residues. V was cut by 2 bases and J by 3 bases, with 17 bases left in between. Germline V gene lookup returns CDR1 SQVTM and CDR2 ANQGSEA. CDR3 in amino acids: CSVETGSPEHYEQYF. CDR3 nucleotide sequence: TGCAGCGTTGAAACCGGGTCCCCCGAACACTACGAGCAGTACTTC.

The V gene is TRBV30, the J gene TRBJ2-1, with D possibly TRBD1 on 5 matching bases. The V end was cut by 0 bases, the J end by 0 bases, with 12 bases between. Germline CDR1 GTSNPN, CDR2 SVGIG (reference sequence). The CDR3 has 16 amino acids. Here the CDR3 reads CAWSVLGRSSYNEQFF. CDR3 DNA sequence: TGTGCCTGGAGTGTCCTGGGGCGGAGCTCCTACAATGAGCAGTTCTTC.

The gene calls are TRBV6-5 and TRBJ2-7, with 12 bases lining up with TRBD2. The CDR3 extends over 15 amino acids. The ends lost 5 bases at V and 5 bases at J; junction bases unmatched: 7. Germline values: CDR1 MNHEY, CDR2 SVGAGI. The CDR3 reads CASSRLAGEKDEQYF. CDR3 in DNA: TGTGCCAGCAGTCGACTAGCGGGAGAGAAGGACGAGCAGTACTTC.

The chain has TRBV28 and TRBJ2-1, with TRBD2 identical over 8 bases. In germline, CDR1 is MDHEN, CDR2 SYDVKM. The V gene end was trimmed by 6 bases and the J gene end by 8 bases; junction bases not matched to a gene: 12. The CDR3 is 15 residues long. CDR3 sequence reads: CASRPERESRDEQFF. CDR3 nucleotides: TGTGCCAGCAGACCCGAGCGGGAGAGTAGGGATGAGCAGTTCTTC.

This chain joins TRBV9 and TRBJ2-5, with 7 bases lining up with TRBD2. V was clipped by 4 bases and J by 5 bases; unmatched bases: 11. CDR1 SGDLS and CDR2 YYNGEE come from the germline V gene. CDR3 length: 15 amino acids. DNA of the CDR3: TGTGCCAGCAGCCCCGGTGGGGGGGTAGGCGAGACCCAGTACTTC. Amino acid sequence: CASSPGGGVGETQYF.

The rearrangement joins TRBV6-5 to TRBJ1-6; 7 bases align to TRBD1. The germline V gene encodes CDR1 MNHEY and CDR2 SVGAGI. This CDR3 is built from 12 residues. J was trimmed by 9 bases and V by 5 bases; bases with no gene match: 1. In nucleotides, the CDR3 is TGTGCCAGCAGTAGGGGGCTTTCACCCCTCCACTTT. Translated: CASSRGLSPLHF.

The rearrangement uses TRBV28 and TRBJ2-7; TRBD2 agrees at 11 bases. The CDR3 loop spans 16 amino acids. CDR1 and CDR2 (germline): MDHEN, SYDVKM. V was pared by 4 bases and J by 6 bases, with 11 bases of the junction left unmatched. This CDR3 reads CASSSLAGGPSFEQYF. The CDR3 DNA reads as TGTGCCAGCAGTTCTTTAGCGGGAGGGCCATCTTTCGAGCAGTACTTC.

The rearrangement links TRBV7-2 to TRBJ2-7; 8 bases fit TRBD1. Germline V gene lookup returns CDR1 SGHTA and CDR2 FQGNSA. This CDR3 contains 13 residues. The V gene end was trimmed by 1 base and the J gene end by 6 bases; junction bases not matched to a gene: 2. CDR3 loop: CASSLVTGVEQYF. The DNA of the CDR3 is TGTGCCAGCAGCTTAGTGACAGGGGTCGAGCAGTACTTC.

This clone was detected only a few times. This chain joins TRBV28 and TRBJ2-7, with 12 nucleotides matching TRBD2. This CDR3 is built from 17 residues. With 2 bases clipped from V and 0 bases from J, the junction kept 5 bases outside the gene matches. Germline values: CDR1 MDHEN, CDR2 SYDVKM. Written as DNA, the CDR3 is TGTGCCAGCAGTTTAACTAGCGGGAGGCCTTCCTCCTACGAGCAGTACTTC. Amino acid sequence: CASSLTSGRPSSYEQYF.

CDR3 sequence reads: CASSLGGGYEDTQYF. In nucleotides, the CDR3 is TGTGCCAGCAGCCTCGGGGGGGGTTATGAAGATACGCAGTATTTT. This chain uses TRBV7-8 with TRBJ2-3, with 8 bases that match TRBD2. The CDR3 totals 15 residues. The trim removed 5 bases at V and 5 bases at J, leaving 9 bases unmatched. CDR1 is SGHVS, CDR2 FQNEAQ, per germline.

The genes are TRBV18 and TRBJ1-1; 11 positions match TRBD1. Germline CDR1 and CDR2: KGHSH and LQKENI. This CDR3 is built from 15 residues. After removal of 5 bases from V and 4 bases from J, the junction contained 6 bases not matched to a gene. The CDR3 loop is CASSKGQGASTEAFF. CDR3 sequence (DNA): TGTGCCAGCTCAAAAGGACAGGGGGCTAGCACTGAAGCTTTCTTT.

The rearrangement uses TRBV29-1 and TRBJ1-2; D remains unclear. Trimming took 7 bases from V and 9 from J, leaving 15 bases between them. The CDR3 extends over 11 amino acids. CDR1 is SQVTM, CDR2 ANQGSEA, per germline. CDR3 region: CSASGRESYTF. The CDR3 DNA is TGCAGCGCTTCTGGGAGGGAAAGCTACACCTTC.

V gene TRBV5-1 combines with J gene TRBJ2-5; 9 bases line up with TRBD1. Germline assignment: CDR1 SGHRS and CDR2 YFSETQ. CDR3 size: 15 residues. J was trimmed by 4 bases and V by 4 bases; bases with no gene match: 8. CDR3 protein: CASSPTDRGGETQYF. The DNA of the CDR3 is TGCGCCAGCAGCCCTACGGACAGGGGAGGAGAGACCCAGTACTTC.

Only one count was recorded for this clone. The chain employs TRBV4-1 and TRBJ1-2; no reliable D call. Trimming removed 0 bases from V and 6 bases from J, with 14 bases in between. CDR1 is MGHRA and CDR2 is YSYEKL in the germline V gene. The CDR3 has 15 residues. The CDR3 protein is CASSQEVGRRNGYTF. The DNA for the CDR3 is TGCGCCAGCAGCCAAGAAGTCGGCAGGAGGAATGGCTACACCTTC.

About this clone itself: The sample holds other DNA sequences that translate to the same CDR3. The rearrangement joins TRBV10-3 to TRBJ2-3, with 12 bases that match TRBD2. Germline CDR1 ENHRY, CDR2 SYGVKD. Trimming took 4 bases from V and 0 from J; bases not matched to a gene: 2. This CDR3 region has 16 residues. In nucleotides, the CDR3 is TGTGCCATCAGTGCTGGGACTAGCGGGAGCACAGATACGCAGTATTTT. This sequence encodes CAISAGTSGSTDTQYF.

This clone is a singleton in its sample. The V gene is TRBV10-3, the J gene TRBJ1-5; tentatively, D is TRBD1 (5 bases). Trimming removed 2 bases from V and 5 bases from J, with 13 bases in between. Germline-derived CDR1 and CDR2 are ENHRY and SYGVKD. The CDR3 has 15 residues. CDR3 DNA sequence: TGTGCCATCAGTGAGAAAGGGGTATTGGATCAGCCCCAGCATTTT. Translated: CAISEKGVLDQPQHF.

CDR3 DNA sequence: TGTGCCAGCCACTCGTACCTAAGCACAGATACGCAGTATTTT. Translating gives CASHSYLSTDTQYF. The chain is built from TRBV2 and TRBJ2-3; unclear D gene. Germline-derived CDR1 and CDR2 are SNHLY and FYNNEI. The CDR3 contains 14 residues. V gave up 8 bases and J gave up 0 bases, with 12 bases separating them. The full variable domain, completed using reference TRBV2 and TRBJ2-3, is EPEVTQTPSHQVTQMGQEVILRCVPISNHLYFYWYRQILGQKVEFLVSFYNNEISEKSEIFDDQFSVERPDGSNFTLKIRSTKLEDSAMYFCASHSYLSTDTQYFGPGTRLTVL.

J is TRBJ1-2 and V is TRBV3-1 (or the pseudogene TRBV3-2), with 8 bases lining up with TRBD1. The V and J ends lost 4 bases and 0 bases, in that order; junction bases with no gene match: 1. This CDR3 region has 14 residues. Germline V gene data show CDR1 as LGHDT and CDR2 as YNNKEL (reference sequence). The CDR3 loop reads CASSPGGANYGYTF. The CDR3 DNA sequence: TGTGCCAGCAGCCCAGGGGGCGCTAACTATGGCTACACCTTC.

The chain joins TRBV9 to TRBJ2-2; 11 nucleotides match TRBD1. V shed 3 bases, J shed 6 bases, and the junction held 19 bases outside the gene matches. CDR3 size: 20 residues. Germline CDR1 and CDR2: SGDLS and YYNGEE. The CDR3 nucleotides are TGTGCCAGCAGCGAGAGAGGACAGGGGGCGTCGAAGGCCCGCTCCGGGGAGCTGTTTTTT. Residues: CASSERGQGASKARSGELFF.

Points on this clone: A junction end diverges from the germline sequence, so it may reflect a read error. The chain recombines TRBV28 with TRBJ1-4, with 7 bases identical to TRBD1. CDR1 is MDHEN, CDR2 SYDVKM, per germline. The CDR3 has 16 amino acids. The DNA of the CDR3 is TGTGCCAGCAGTCAGACTCGGGACAGTTGGAATGAAAAACTGCTTTTT. Amino acids: CASSQTRDSWNEKLLF.

This clone came up many times. Distinct nucleotide sequences in the sample also encode this CDR3. The chain carries TRBV7-2 and TRBJ2-5, with 8 positions matching TRBD1. Germline V gene sequence: CDR1 SGHTA, CDR2 FQGNSA. This CDR3 has 13 residues. The trim removed 3 bases at V and 4 bases at J, leaving 1 base unmatched. The CDR3 protein is CASSFTGGETQYF. DNA of the CDR3: TGTGCCAGCAGCTTTACAGGGGGAGAGACCCAGTACTTC.

This CDR3 reads CASSSTSDSYNEQFF. Written as DNA, the CDR3 is TGTGCCAGCAGTTCCACAAGCGACTCCTACAATGAGCAGTTCTTC. The chain is built from TRBV6-5 and TRBJ2-1; D not certain. The CDR3 spans 15 residues. V was cut by 4 bases and J by 0 bases, with 10 bases left in between. Germline assignment: CDR1 MNHEY and CDR2 SVGAGI.